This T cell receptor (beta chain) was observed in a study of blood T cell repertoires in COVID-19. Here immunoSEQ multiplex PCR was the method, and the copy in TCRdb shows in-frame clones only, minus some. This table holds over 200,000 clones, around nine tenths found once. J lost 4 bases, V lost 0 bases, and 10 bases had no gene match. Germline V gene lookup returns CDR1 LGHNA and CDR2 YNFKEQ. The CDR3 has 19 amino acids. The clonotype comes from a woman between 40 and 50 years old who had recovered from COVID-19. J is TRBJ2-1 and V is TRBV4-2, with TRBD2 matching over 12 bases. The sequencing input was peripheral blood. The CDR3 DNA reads TGTGCCAGCAGCCAAGATCTGCCTAGCGGGAGGGCTCAATACAATGAGCAGTTCTTC. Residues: CASSQDLPSGRAQYNEQFF.